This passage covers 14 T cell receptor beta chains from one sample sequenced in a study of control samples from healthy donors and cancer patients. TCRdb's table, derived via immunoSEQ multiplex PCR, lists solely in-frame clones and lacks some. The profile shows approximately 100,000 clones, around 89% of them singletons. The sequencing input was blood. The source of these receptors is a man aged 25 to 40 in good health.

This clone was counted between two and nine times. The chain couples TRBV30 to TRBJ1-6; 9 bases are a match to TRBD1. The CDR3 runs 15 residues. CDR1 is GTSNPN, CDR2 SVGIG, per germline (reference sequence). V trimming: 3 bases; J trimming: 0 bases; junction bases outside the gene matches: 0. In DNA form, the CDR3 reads TGTGCCTGGAGGACAGGGGGCTCCTATAATTCACCCCTCCACTTT. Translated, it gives CAWRTGGSYNSPLHF.

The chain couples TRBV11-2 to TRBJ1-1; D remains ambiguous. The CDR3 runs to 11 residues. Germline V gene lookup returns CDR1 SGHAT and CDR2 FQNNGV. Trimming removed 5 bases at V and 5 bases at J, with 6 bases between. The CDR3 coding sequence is TGTGCCAGCAGCGAACGTACTGAAGCTTTCTTT. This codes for CASSERTEAFF.

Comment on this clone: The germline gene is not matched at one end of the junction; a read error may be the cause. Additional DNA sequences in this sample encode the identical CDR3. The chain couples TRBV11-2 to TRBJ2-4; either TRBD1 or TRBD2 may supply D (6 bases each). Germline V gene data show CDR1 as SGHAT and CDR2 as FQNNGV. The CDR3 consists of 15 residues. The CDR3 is CASSSWRGRGNIQYF. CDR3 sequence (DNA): TGTGCTAGCAGCTCTTGGAGGGGGAGAGGGAACATTCAGTACTTC.

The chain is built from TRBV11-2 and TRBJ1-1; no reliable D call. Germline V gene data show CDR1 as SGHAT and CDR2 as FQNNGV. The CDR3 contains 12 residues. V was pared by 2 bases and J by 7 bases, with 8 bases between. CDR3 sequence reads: CASSLSLGEAFF. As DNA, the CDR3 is TGTGCCAGCAGCTTATCTCTGGGTGAAGCTTTCTTT.

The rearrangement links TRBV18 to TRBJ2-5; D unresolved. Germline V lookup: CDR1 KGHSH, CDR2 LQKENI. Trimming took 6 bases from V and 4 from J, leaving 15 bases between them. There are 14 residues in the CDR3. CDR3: CASSLSLGRETQYF. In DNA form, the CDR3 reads TGTGCCAGCTCGCTCTCTCTAGGTAGAGAGACCCAGTACTTC.

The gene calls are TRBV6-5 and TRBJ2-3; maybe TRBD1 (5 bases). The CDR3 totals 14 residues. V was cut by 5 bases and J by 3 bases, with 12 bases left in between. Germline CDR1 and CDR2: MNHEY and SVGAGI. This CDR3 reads CASSQGKGTDTQYF. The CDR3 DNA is TGTGCCAGCAGTCAGGGTAAGGGGACAGATACGCAGTATTTT.

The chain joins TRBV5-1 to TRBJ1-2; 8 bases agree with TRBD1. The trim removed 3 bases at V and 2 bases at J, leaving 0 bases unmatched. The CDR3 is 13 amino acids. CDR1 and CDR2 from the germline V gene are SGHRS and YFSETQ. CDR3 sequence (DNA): TGCGCCAGCAGCTGGACAGGGAACTATGGCTACACCTTC. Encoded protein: CASSWTGNYGYTF.

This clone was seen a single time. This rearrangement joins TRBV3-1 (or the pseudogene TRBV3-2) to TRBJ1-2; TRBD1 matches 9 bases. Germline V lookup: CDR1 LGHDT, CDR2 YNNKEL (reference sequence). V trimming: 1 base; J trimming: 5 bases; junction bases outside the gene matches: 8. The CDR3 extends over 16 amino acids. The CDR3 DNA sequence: TGTGCCAGCAGCCAAGTTCTGGGACAGGGACTTTATGGCTACACCTTC. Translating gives CASSQVLGQGLYGYTF.

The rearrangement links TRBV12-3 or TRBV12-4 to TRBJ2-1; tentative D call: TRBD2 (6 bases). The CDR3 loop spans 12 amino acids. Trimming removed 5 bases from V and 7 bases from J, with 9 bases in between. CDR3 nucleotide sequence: TGTGCCAGCAGTACCGGACTAAATGAGCAGTTCTTC. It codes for CASSTGLNEQFF.

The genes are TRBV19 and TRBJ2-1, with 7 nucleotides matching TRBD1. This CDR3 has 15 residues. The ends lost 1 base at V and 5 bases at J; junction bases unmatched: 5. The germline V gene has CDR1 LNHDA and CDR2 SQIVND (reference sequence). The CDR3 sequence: CASSIAGQNNNEQFF. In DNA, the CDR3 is TGTGCCAGTAGTATAGCGGGACAGAACAACAATGAGCAGTTCTTC.

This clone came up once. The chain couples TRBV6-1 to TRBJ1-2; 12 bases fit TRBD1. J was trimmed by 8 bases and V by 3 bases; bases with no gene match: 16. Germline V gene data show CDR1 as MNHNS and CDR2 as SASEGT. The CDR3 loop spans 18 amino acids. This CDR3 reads CASSDRGTGGRYLGGYTF. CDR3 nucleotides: TGTGCCAGCAGTGACCGAGGGACAGGGGGCCGGTATCTAGGCGGCTACACCTTC.

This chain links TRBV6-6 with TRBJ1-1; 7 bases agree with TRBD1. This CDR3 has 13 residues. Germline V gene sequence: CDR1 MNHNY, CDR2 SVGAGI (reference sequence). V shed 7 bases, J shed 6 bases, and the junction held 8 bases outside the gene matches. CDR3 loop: CASTDTGAPEAFF. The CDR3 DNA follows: TGTGCCAGCACCGATACAGGGGCCCCTGAAGCTTTCTTT.

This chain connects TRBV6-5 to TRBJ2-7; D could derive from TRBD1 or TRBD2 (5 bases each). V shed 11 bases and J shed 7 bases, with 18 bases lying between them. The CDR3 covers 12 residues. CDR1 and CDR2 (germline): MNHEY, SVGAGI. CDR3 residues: CAPRQMAGEQYF. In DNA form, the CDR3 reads TGTGCCCCCAGACAGATGGCGGGTGAGCAGTACTTC.

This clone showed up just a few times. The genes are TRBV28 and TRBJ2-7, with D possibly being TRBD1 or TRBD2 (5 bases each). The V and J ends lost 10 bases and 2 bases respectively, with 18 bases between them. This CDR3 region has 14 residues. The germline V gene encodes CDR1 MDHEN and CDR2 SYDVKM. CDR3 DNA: TGTGCCACGGCCGTGGGGACGGGTACCTACGAGCAGTACTTC. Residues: CATAVGTGTYEQYF.